This TCR beta chain was retrieved from a study of breast tumors, draining lymph nodes, adjacent tissues. Regarding the study as a whole: Compared with lymph nodes, tumors were less diverse; compared with nontumor tissue, more. That most tumor T cells come from lymph nodes remained unproven. Most tumor T cells seemingly derive from lymph node, then expand in tumor.

This clonotype was found many times. The target antigen is unknown. Breast cancer patients provided tissue from their axillary draining lymph nodes. TCRdb processed the multiplex PCR reads anew with MiXCR; each CDR3 protein has one entry. The repertoire consists of approximately 130,000 distinct CDR3 sequences, with around 22% occurring once and the leading ten covering about 2.4%. Sequencing was carried out using axillary lymph node tissue. The receptor was isolated from a female donor with breast cancer. Some clones in this sample may be carry-over from other donors' samples.

The CDR3, as DNA: TGTGCCAGCAGGGACAGCTCCTACGAGCAGTACTTC. Amino acid sequence: CASRDSSYEQYF. The chain combines TRBV6-6 with TRBJ2-7, with a tentative D call TRBD1 (6 bases). The CDR3 consists of 12 residues. Looked up from germline, CDR1 is MNHNY and CDR2 is SVGAGI (reference sequence). V lost 6 bases and J lost 0, with 6 bases in between.